Listed below are T cell receptor beta chains from one sample, sequenced in a study of cytomegalovirus exposure and HLA in healthy donors. Clones were read by immunoSEQ multiplex PCR, and TCRdb kept only the in-frame ones, dropping some. The top ten clones hold 20% to 25% of a sample with 63,000 or so clones, about 74% of them seen once. Sequenced: PBMCs. These TCRs come from a woman aged 25 to 39 in good health and CMV-seropositive. Both conserved end residues are part of each CDR3. The D gene is left open where the match is weak. Size is omitted from some rows. Given values are once, few, many or a class for expanded clones.

j_call | d_call | v_call | clone_size | cdr3_aa | cdr3_nt
TRBJ2-7 | . | TRBV29-1 | . | CSVTYGYLGVTYEQYF | TGCAGCGTTACGTACGGTTACCTCGGGGTTACCTACGAGCAGTACTTC
TRBJ1-2 | TRBD1 | TRBV28 | . | CASSPDGTGIGYGYTF | TGTGCCAGCAGTCCTGACGGGACAGGGATTGGTTATGGCTACACCTTC
TRBJ1-1 | . | TRBV2 | . | CASRPGKTEAFF | TGTGCCAGCAGACCAGGGAAGACTGAAGCTTTCTTT
TRBJ2-7 | TRBD1 | TRBV28 | . | CAGSRDRDSYEQYF | TGTGCCGGCTCCCGGGACAGGGATTCCTACGAGCAGTACTTC
TRBJ1-5 | . | TRBV28 | . | CASSRGGYSNQPQHF | TGTGCCAGCAGTCGCGGCGGGTACAGCAATCAGCCCCAGCATTTT
TRBJ1-5 | . | TRBV4-2 | once | CASSQDVGGNQPQHF | TGTGCCAGCAGCCAAGATGTAGGGGGCAATCAGCCCCAGCATTTT
TRBJ2-1 | TRBD2 | TRBV7-9 | . | CASSRLAGEDEQFF | TGTGCCAGCAGCCGACTAGCGGGAGAAGATGAGCAGTTCTTC
TRBJ1-1 | . | TRBV25-1 | . | CASSEYTEAFF | TGTGCCAGCAGTGAATATACAGAAGCTTTCTTT
TRBJ1-1 | TRBD1 | TRBV29-1 | . | CSVVGTGRSNTEAFF | TGCAGCGTCGTAGGGACAGGGAGGTCCAACACTGAAGCTTTCTTT
TRBJ1-4 | TRBD1 | TRBV7-3 | . | CASSRGTGEKLFF | TGTGCCAGCAGCCGGGGGACAGGTGAAAAACTGTTTTTT